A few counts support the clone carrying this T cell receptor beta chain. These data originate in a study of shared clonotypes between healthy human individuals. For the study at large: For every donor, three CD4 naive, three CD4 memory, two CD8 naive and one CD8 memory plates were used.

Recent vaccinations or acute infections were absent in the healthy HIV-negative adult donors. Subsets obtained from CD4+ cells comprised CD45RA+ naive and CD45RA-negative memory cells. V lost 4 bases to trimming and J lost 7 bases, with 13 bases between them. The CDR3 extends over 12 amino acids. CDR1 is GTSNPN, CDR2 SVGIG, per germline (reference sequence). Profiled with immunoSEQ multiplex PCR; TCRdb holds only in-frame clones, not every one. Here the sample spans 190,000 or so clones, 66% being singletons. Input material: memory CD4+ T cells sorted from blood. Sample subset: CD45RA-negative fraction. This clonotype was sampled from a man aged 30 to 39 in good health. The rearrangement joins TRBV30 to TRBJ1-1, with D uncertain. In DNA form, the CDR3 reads TGTGCCTGGACTCCTGACCGAATTGAAGCTTTCTTT. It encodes CAWTPDRIEAFF.